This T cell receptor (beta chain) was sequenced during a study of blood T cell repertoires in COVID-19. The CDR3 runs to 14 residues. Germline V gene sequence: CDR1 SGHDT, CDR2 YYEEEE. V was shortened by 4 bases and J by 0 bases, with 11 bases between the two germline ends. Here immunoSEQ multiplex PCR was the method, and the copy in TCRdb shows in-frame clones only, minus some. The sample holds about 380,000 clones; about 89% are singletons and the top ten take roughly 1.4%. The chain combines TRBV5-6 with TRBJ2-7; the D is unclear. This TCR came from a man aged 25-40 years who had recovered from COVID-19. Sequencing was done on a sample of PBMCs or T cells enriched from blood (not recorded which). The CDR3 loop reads CASSPRVDSYEQYF. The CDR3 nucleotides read TGTGCCAGCAGCCCCCGGGTCGACTCCTACGAGCAGTACTTC. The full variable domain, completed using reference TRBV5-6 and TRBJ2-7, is DAGVTQSPTHLIKTRGQQVTLRCSPKSGHDTVSWYQQALGQGPQFIFQYYEEEERQRGNFPDRFSGHQFPNYSSELNVNALLLGDSALYLCASSPRVDSYEQYFGPGTRLTVT.